The TCR beta chain described here comes from a study of blood T cell repertoires in COVID-19. The V end lost 1 base, the J end lost 2 bases, and 10 bases lay between the germline ends. The CDR3 is 15 amino acids. The germline CDR1 and CDR2 sequences are SGHTA and FQGNSA. The repertoire was sequenced with immunoSEQ multiplex PCR; TCRdb's copy has only in-frame clones and lacks some. Of 100,000 or so clones listed, less than 85% are singletons. Sequencing used peripheral blood. The TCR was taken from a woman aged 60-75 years with acute or convalescent COVID-19. This chain connects TRBV7-2 to TRBJ2-3; TRBD1 is a possible D gene (5 bases). CDR3 amino acids: CASSLVGQPTDTQYF. Written as DNA, the CDR3 is TGTGCCAGCAGCTTAGTAGGACAACCCACAGATACGCAGTATTTT.